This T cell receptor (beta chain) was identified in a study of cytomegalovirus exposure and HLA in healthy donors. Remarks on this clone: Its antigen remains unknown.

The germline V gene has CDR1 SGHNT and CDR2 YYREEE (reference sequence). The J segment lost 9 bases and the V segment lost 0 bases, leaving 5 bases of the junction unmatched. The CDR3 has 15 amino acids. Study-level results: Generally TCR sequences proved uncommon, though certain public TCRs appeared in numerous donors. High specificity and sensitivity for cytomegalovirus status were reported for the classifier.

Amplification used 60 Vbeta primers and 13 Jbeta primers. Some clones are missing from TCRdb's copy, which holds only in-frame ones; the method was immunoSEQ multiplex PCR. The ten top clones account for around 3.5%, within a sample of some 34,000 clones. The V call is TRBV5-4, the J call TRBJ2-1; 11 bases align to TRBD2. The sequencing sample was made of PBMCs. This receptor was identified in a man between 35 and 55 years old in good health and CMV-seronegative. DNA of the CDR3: TGTGCCAGCAGCTTGGTACTAGCGGGAGCTCGTGAGCAGTTCTTC. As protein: CASSLVLAGAREQFF. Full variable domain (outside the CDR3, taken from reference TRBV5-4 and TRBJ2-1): ETGVTQSPTHLIKTRGQQVTLRCSSQSGHNTVSWYQQALGQGPQFIFQYYREEENGRGNFPPRFSGLQFPNYSSELNVNALELDDSALYLCASSLVLAGAREQFFGPGTRLTVL.